This T cell receptor (beta chain) was captured by sequencing in a study of CD8+CD57+ T cells in acquired aplastic anemia. Study-wide context: Mean yield of DNA from sorted CD4+ and CD8+ cells was 3 to 3.5 ug. Study-level findings and limits: Statistical testing detected no significant gap in CD8+ Simpson's diversity between patients and controls. Patients and controls shared over 25 CD8+ CDR3 sequences, highly expressed in patients.

V lost 5 bases, J lost 8 bases, and 12 bases lay in between. This CDR3 has 12 amino acids. Germline assignment: CDR1 SEHNR and CDR2 FQNEAQ (reference sequence). Genomic DNA provided the template from which TCR beta VDJ and CDR3 profiles were obtained. TCRdb re-analysed the reads in MiXCR, keeping a single row per CDR3 protein. The sample gives over 150,000 distinct CDR3 sequences, roughly 60% of which show up once; roughly 46% is in the top ten. This clonotype was recorded at least ten times. Its antigen is not identified. Sequenced patients had shown CD8+CD57+ cell expansion by flow cytometry. A severe acquired aplastic anemia diagnosis applied to all patients.

The sequenced material came from sorted CD4+, CD8+, or CD8+CD57+ T cells (not recorded which) from PBMCs. This clonotype originated in a human donor with aplastic anemia. The J gene is TRBJ1-1, the V gene TRBV7-9, with D perhaps matching TRBD1 (5 bases). This CDR3 is CASSPKEGEAFF. In DNA form, the CDR3 reads TGTGCCAGCAGCCCAAAAGAGGGGGAAGCTTTCTTT.